This is a list of T cell receptor beta chains from one sample in a study of shared clonotypes between healthy human individuals. Measured with immunoSEQ multiplex PCR; TCRdb has only the in-frame clones, and not every one. The data contain approximately 530,000 clones, approximately 95% of them seen just once; the ten biggest clones take up 0.05% to 0.08%. Material: naive CD4+ T cells sorted from blood. All receptors derive from a woman aged 25 to 39 in good health. Each CDR3 is given with its conserved first and last residue. D genes are given only for firm matches. Only some rows state a clone size, as once, few, many or a class for expanded clones.

V	J	D	size	CDR3	DNA
TRBV28	TRBJ2-1	TRBD2	NA	CASTTASGDDNEQFF	TGTGCCAGCACCACTGCTAGCGGAGACGACAATGAGCAGTTCTTC
TRBV7-9	TRBJ1-3	NA	NA	CASSPRRDILLSGNTIYF	TGTGCCAGCAGCCCCCGCCGGGACATCCTACTCTCTGGAAACACCATATATTTT
TRBV11-2	TRBJ2-7	TRBD2	once	CASSPVGTSGTYEQYF	TGTGCCAGCAGCCCAGTAGGGACTAGCGGGACCTACGAGCAGTACTTC
TRBV28	TRBJ2-7	TRBD2	NA	CASRWSGRNYEQYF	TGTGCCAGCAGATGGAGCGGGAGAAACTACGAGCAGTACTTC
TRBV18	TRBJ1-1	TRBD1	NA	CASSLGQGYTEAFF	TGTGCCAGCTCCCTCGGACAGGGATACACTGAAGCTTTCTTT
TRBV14	TRBJ2-2	TRBD1	NA	CASSQAPTGEAGELFF	TGTGCCAGCAGCCAAGCTCCGACAGGGGAGGCCGGGGAGCTGTTTTTT
TRBV6-5	TRBJ1-2	NA	NA	CASSYSTSNYGYTF	TGTGCCAGCAGTTACTCGACATCAAACTATGGCTACACCTTC
TRBV28	TRBJ2-7	TRBD1	NA	CASSPRTGGYEQYF	TGTGCCAGCAGTCCAAGGACAGGGGGATACGAGCAGTACTTC
TRBV11-2	TRBJ1-2	NA	NA	CASSLEAALLRGYTF	TGTGCCAGCAGCTTAGAGGCAGCCCTGTTACGTGGCTACACCTTC
TRBV7-6	TRBJ2-7	TRBD2	NA	CASSPTGTSLLMPNHEQYF	TGTGCCAGCAGCCCTACCGGGACTAGCCTTCTCATGCCAAACCACGAGCAGTACTTC
TRBV30	TRBJ1-1	TRBD1	once	CAWSAGDRGGEAFF	TGTGCCTGGAGTGCAGGGGACAGGGGTGGAGAAGCTTTCTTT
TRBV4-2	TRBJ2-3	TRBD2	NA	CASSQDPSGRTDTQYF	TGTGCCAGCAGCCAAGATCCTAGCGGGAGAACAGATACGCAGTATTTT
TRBV15	TRBJ2-7	TRBD1	NA	CATSRTIGQGRYEQYF	TGTGCCACCAGCAGAACTATCGGACAGGGGAGGTACGAGCAGTACTTC
TRBV28	TRBJ1-1	NA	NA	CASSSAGKTVDTEAFF	TGTGCCAGCAGTAGCGCCGGTAAGACGGTTGACACTGAAGCTTTCTTT
TRBV19	TRBJ2-5	NA	once	CASSPPWQGAGETQYF	TGTGCCAGTAGTCCACCCTGGCAGGGTGCCGGGGAGACCCAGTACTTC
TRBV9	TRBJ1-1	NA	once	CASSATGNTEAFF	TGTGCCAGCAGCGCCACAGGGAACACTGAAGCTTTCTTT
TRBV7-9	TRBJ2-1	TRBD2	NA	CASSLGLPSGKHNEQFF	TGTGCCAGCAGCTTAGGGCTACCTAGCGGGAAGCACAATGAGCAGTTCTTC
TRBV7-9	TRBJ1-5	NA	few	CASSSAQGGNQPQHF	TGTGCCAGCAGCTCAGCCCAGGGCGGGAATCAGCCCCAGCATTTT
TRBV13	TRBJ2-3	TRBD2	NA	CASSFRRGSADTQYF	TGTGCCAGCAGCTTTAGGCGGGGGTCGGCAGATACGCAGTATTTT
TRBV10-3	TRBJ2-3	NA	NA	CAISESTDTQYF	TGTGCCATCAGTGAGTCGACGGATACGCAGTATTTT
TRBV25-1	TRBJ2-3	NA	NA	CASSESWGRGTDTQYF	TGTGCCAGCAGTGAATCTTGGGGGCGCGGCACAGATACGCAGTATTTT
TRBV2	TRBJ1-5	NA	NA	CASSEGRQGNQPQHF	TGTGCCAGCAGTGAAGGACGGCAGGGCAATCAGCCCCAGCATTTT